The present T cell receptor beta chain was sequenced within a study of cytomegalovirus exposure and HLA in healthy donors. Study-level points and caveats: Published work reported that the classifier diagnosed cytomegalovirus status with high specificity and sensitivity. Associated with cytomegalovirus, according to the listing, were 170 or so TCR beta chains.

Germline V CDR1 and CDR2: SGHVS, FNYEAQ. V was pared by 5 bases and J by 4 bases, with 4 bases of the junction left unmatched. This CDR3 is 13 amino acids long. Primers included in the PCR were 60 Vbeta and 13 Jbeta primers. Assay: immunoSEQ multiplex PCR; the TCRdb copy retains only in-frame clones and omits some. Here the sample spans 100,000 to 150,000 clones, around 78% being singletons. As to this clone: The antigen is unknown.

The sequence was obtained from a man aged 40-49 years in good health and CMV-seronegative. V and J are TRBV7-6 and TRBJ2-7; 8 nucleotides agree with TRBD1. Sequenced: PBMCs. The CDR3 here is CASSLWTGYEQYF. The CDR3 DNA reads TGTGCCAGCAGCCTTTGGACAGGGTACGAGCAGTACTTC.